Below are 16 T cell receptor beta chains sequenced from a single sample in a study of OX40 agonist ivuxolimab in advanced cancers. The assay was immunoSEQ multiplex PCR, and TCRdb's table has in-frame clones only and misses some. This sample has 13,000 to 15,000 clones, with 65% to 80% found just once. The sample here was CD4+ or CD8+ T cells sorted from blood, taken in a trial of the OX40 agonist ivuxolimab. These receptors came from an adult with an advanced solid tumor such as melanoma, head and neck, liver or kidney cancer.

A single count supports this clone. The chain joins TRBV5-4 to TRBJ2-5; TRBD1 agrees at 9 bases. The closer fit of TRBJ2-7 to the DNA end suggests the J call may be wrong. This CDR3 has 14 amino acids. The V gene's germline CDR1 is SGHNT and CDR2 YYREEE (reference sequence). The CDR3 DNA follows: TGTGCCAGCAGCCCGAGGGACAGGGTCTACGAGCAGTACTTC. Amino acids: CASSPRDRVYEQYF.

The chain is built from TRBV2 and TRBJ2-1, with TRBD2 identical over 10 bases. Per the germline V gene, CDR1 is SNHLY and CDR2 is FYNNEI. This CDR3 has 15 residues. Losses at the gene ends were 8 bases for V and 4 bases for J; bases not matched to a gene: 8. CDR3 nucleotides: TGTGCCAGCTCTAGTCTAGCGGGAGAGTACAATGAGCAGTTCTTC. It encodes CASSSLAGEYNEQFF.

CDR3 protein: CASSLGGSSNQPQHF. CDR3 nucleotides: TGTGCCAGCAGCTTGGGTGGGTCAAGCAATCAGCCCCAGCATTTT. This chain uses TRBV5-5 with TRBJ1-5; D call uncertain. This CDR3 has 15 amino acids. V was cut by 0 bases and J by 1 base, with 8 bases left in between. Germline lookup yields CDR1 SGHKS and CDR2 YYEKEE (reference sequence).

This chain links TRBV2 with TRBJ1-3, with D tentatively TRBD1 (6 bases). There are 14 residues in the CDR3. Germline CDR1 SNHLY, CDR2 FYNNEI. V lost 5 bases and J 4 bases, leaving 12 bases between the germline ends. The CDR3: CASSIQGNGNTIYF. The CDR3 DNA is TGTGCCAGCAGTATACAGGGAAACGGAAACACCATATATTTT.

This clone was seen a few times. The chain combines TRBV15 with TRBJ2-1; 9 bases line up with TRBD2. The CDR3 has 20 residues. Unmatched junction bases numbered 17, after V lost 0 bases and J lost 5 bases. CDR1 is LNHNV and CDR2 is YYDKDF in the germline V gene (reference sequence). The CDR3 is CATSRDWVGLALRGHNEQFF. The DNA for the CDR3 is TGTGCCACCAGCAGAGATTGGGTTGGACTAGCGCTACGAGGGCACAATGAGCAGTTCTTC.

This rearrangement joins TRBV6-5 to TRBJ2-5; D is ambiguous. The CDR3 spans 15 residues. In germline, CDR1 is MNHEY, CDR2 SVGAGI. Trimming cost V 0 bases and J 3 bases, with 11 bases left between them. The CDR3 bases are TGTGCCAGCAGTTACTCGCCTAGTCGGGAAGAGACCCAGTACTTC. Protein sequence: CASSYSPSREETQYF.

Worth noting for this clone: This may come from a read error, since a much larger clone is one base off. Other nucleotide sequences in the sample specify the same CDR3. The chain employs TRBV11-3 and TRBJ1-5; TRBD1 is a possible D gene (6 bases). CDR1 and CDR2 from the germline V gene are SGHNT and YENEEA. This CDR3 has 12 residues. CDR3 sequence (DNA): TGTGCTCCGACGGGGGGCGATCAGCCCCAGCATTTT. Its protein product is CAPTGGDQPQHF.

This chain's CDR3 is CASVRGYNQPQHF. The CDR3 DNA reads as TGTGCCAGTGTCAGGGGCTACAATCAGCCCCAGCATTTT. This chain uses TRBV6-1 with TRBJ1-5; tentative D call: TRBD1 (6 bases). Deletions cut 9 bases from V and 3 bases from J, with 12 bases between. Germline CDR1 reads MNHNS; CDR2 reads SASEGT. The CDR3 spans 13 residues.

The chain links TRBV6-6 to TRBJ2-6; D remains unclear. V shed 4 bases and J shed 3 bases, with 13 bases lying between them. The length of the CDR3 is 16 residues. Germline V lookup: CDR1 MNHNY, CDR2 SVGAGI (reference sequence). CDR3 loop: CASSFGQTGGANVLTF. The CDR3 region has the DNA TGTGCCAGCAGTTTTGGGCAAACTGGTGGGGCCAACGTCCTGACTTTC.

This clone counts as medium-sized. The chain joins TRBV9 to TRBJ2-1; D perhaps matches TRBD1 (5 bases). Germline CDR1 SGDLS, CDR2 YYNGEE. Trimming left V 0 bases short and J 8 bases short, with 9 bases between. CDR3 length: 13 amino acids. CDR3 DNA: TGTGCCAGCAGCGTAGAGGGGTTCGATGAGCAGTTCTTC. Encoded protein: CASSVEGFDEQFF.

The chain links TRBV4-2 to TRBJ2-1; possibly TRBD2 for D (6 bases). From germline, CDR1 is LGHNA and CDR2 YNFKEQ. V lost 1 base and J 1 base, leaving 14 bases between the germline ends. CDR3 length: 17 amino acids. CDR3 protein: CASSQGYLAGSYNEQFF. The CDR3 nucleotides are TGTGCCAGCAGCCAAGGATATCTTGCGGGGTCCTACAATGAGCAGTTCTTC.

The gene calls are TRBV2 and TRBJ2-7, with 10 bases that match TRBD2. Germline V gives CDR1 SNHLY, CDR2 FYNNEI. V gave up 6 bases and J gave up 0 bases; unmatched junction bases: 5. The CDR3 runs 15 residues. CDR3 region: CASRERTSGSYEQYF. CDR3 coding DNA: TGTGCCAGCAGAGAAAGGACTAGCGGCTCCTACGAGCAGTACTTC.

This clone was found once. The rearrangement joins TRBV2 to TRBJ1-4, with TRBD1 matching over 10 bases. The J segment lost 7 bases and the V segment lost 6 bases, leaving 23 bases of the junction unmatched. CDR3 length: 20 residues. CDR1 and CDR2 (germline): SNHLY, FYNNEI. CDR3 loop: CASSFLTGTGASSRGEKLFF. The CDR3 region has the DNA TGTGCCAGCAGCTTCCTGACCGGGACAGGGGCCTCCAGCCGGGGTGAAAAACTGTTTTTT.

The chain has TRBV2 and TRBJ1-2, with a tentative D call TRBD1 (6 bases). This CDR3 has 13 amino acids. Germline V gives CDR1 SNHLY, CDR2 FYNNEI. Trimming stripped 5 bases from V and 5 bases from J, with 12 bases between. The CDR3 sequence: CASSPGQPYGYTF. The DNA of the CDR3 is TGTGCCAGCAGTCCCGGACAGCCTTATGGCTACACCTTC.

This clone came up once. This chain joins TRBV11-3 and TRBJ2-1, with 7 bases that match TRBD1. The CDR3 totals 15 residues. Trimming at V came to 1 base and at J to 10 bases, leaving 10 bases not matched to a gene. Germline V lookup: CDR1 SGHNT, CDR2 YENEEA. In DNA form, the CDR3 reads TGTGCCAGCAGCTTAGCGGGACAGACTCTTGCCGAGCAGTTCTTC. It codes for CASSLAGQTLAEQFF.

This chain uses TRBV2 with TRBJ2-1, with 8 bases that match TRBD2. The V segment lost 7 bases and the J segment 5 bases; nucleotides outside the gene matches: 7. The CDR3 covers 14 residues. Germline loops: CDR1 SNHLY, CDR2 FYNNEI. As DNA, the CDR3 is TGTGCCAGCAAGCGGGGGAGGGGCAACAATGAGCAGTTCTTC. Encoded protein: CASKRGRGNNEQFF.